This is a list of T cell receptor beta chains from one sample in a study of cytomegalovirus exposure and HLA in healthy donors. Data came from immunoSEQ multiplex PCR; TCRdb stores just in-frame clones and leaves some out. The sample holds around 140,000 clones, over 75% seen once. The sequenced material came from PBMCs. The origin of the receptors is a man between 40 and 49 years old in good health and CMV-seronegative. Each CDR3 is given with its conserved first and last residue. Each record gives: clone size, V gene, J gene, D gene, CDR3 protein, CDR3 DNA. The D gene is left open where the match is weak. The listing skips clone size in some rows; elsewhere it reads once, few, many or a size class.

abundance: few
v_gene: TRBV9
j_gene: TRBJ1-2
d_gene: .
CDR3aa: CASSRGGEGGYGYTF
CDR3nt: TGTGCCAGCAGCCGGGGGGGAGAGGGCGGCTATGGCTACACCTTC

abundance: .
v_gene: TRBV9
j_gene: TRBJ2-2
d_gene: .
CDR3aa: CASSVDPVAGELFF
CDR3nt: TGTGCCAGCAGCGTAGATCCTGTAGCCGGGGAGCTGTTTTTT

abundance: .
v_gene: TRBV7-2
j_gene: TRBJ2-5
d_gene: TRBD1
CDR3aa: CASSFRTGGQETQYF
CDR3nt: TGTGCCAGCAGCTTTAGGACAGGGGGCCAAGAGACCCAGTACTTC

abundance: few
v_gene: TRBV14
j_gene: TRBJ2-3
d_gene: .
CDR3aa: CASSQDRGQGKDTQYF
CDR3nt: TGTGCCAGCAGCCAAGATCGAGGCCAGGGTAAAGATACGCAGTATTTT

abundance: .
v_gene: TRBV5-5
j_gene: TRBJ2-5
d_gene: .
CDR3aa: CASRTTQGFGREETQYF
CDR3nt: TGTGCCAGCAGAACGACTCAGGGGTTTGGGAGAGAAGAGACCCAGTACTTC

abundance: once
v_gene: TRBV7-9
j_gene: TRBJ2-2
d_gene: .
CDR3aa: CASSLALGHSSGELFF
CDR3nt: TGTGCCAGCAGCTTAGCGCTGGGGCATAGCTCCGGGGAGCTGTTTTTT

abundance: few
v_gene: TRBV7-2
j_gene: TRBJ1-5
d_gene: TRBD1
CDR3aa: CASSWVKGQNQPQHF
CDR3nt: TGTGCCAGCAGTTGGGTTAAGGGACAGAATCAGCCCCAGCATTTT

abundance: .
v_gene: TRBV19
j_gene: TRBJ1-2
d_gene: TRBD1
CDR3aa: CASKVPQGVYGYTF
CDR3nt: TGTGCCAGTAAGGTACCCCAGGGGGTCTATGGCTACACCTTC

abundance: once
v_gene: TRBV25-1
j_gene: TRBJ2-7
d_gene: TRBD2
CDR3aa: CASSGKGSGRSAVQYF
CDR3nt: TGTGCCAGCAGTGGTAAGGGGAGCGGGAGGTCTGCCGTGCAGTACTTC

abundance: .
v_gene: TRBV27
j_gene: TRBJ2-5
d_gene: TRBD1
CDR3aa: CASSGDRGPQETQYF
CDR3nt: TGTGCCAGCAGTGGGGACAGGGGCCCCCAAGAGACCCAGTACTTC

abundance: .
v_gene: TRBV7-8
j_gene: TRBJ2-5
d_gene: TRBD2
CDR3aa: CASSQLAGVQETQYF
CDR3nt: TGTGCCAGCAGCCAGCTAGCGGGGGTACAAGAGACCCAGTACTTC

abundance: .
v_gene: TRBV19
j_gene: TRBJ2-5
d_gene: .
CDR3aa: CASSMPGRRETQYF
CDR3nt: TGTGCCAGTAGTATGCCCGGTAGGAGGGAGACCCAGTACTTC

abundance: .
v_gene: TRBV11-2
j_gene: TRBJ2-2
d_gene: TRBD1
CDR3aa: CASSSPGQRTGELFF
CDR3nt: TGTGCCAGCAGCTCCCCGGGACAGCGCACCGGGGAGCTGTTTTTT

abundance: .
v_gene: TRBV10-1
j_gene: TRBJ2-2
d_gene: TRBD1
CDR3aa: CASSDRGHTGELFF
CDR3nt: TGCGCCAGCAGTGACAGGGGGCACACCGGGGAGCTGTTTTTT

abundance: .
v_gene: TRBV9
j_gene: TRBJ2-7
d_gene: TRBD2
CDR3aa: CASSVETSGGEQYF
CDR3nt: TGTGCCAGCAGCGTAGAAACTAGCGGGGGGGAGCAGTACTTC

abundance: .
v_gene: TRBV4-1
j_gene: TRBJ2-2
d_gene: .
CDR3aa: CASSQVSGTGELFF
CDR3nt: TGCGCCAGCAGCCAAGTCTCGGGGACCGGGGAGCTGTTTTTT

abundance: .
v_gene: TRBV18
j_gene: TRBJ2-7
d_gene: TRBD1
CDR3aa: CASSPGDRGYEQYF
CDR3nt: TGTGCCAGCTCACCGGGGGACAGGGGCTACGAGCAGTACTTC

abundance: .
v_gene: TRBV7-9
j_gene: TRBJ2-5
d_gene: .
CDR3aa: CSSSLWGGEETQYF
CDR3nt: TGTTCCAGCAGCTTGTGGGGGGGCGAGGAGACCCAGTACTTC